A selection of T cell receptor beta chains follows, all from one sample in a study of regulatory T cells in long-lasting Graves disease. MiXCR was run by TCRdb on the multiplex PCR reads, yielding one entry per CDR3 protein. Of hundreds of thousands of distinct CDR3 sequences in the sample, roughly 15% were seen once. These data were also filed under a second study, of T cells in Graves' hyperthyroidism and ophthalmopathy.

Specimen: peripheral blood mononuclear cells (PBMCs), collected at new diagnosis, from a patient treated with antithyroid drugs. The source is a woman aged 25 to 39 with Graves disease. CDR3s include the opening cysteine and the closing phenylalanine or tryptophan. The D gene is left open where the match is weak.

d_call j_call v_call cdr3_aa
. TRBJ2-2 TRBV19 CASSIDRNTGELFF
TRBD1 TRBJ2-7 TRBV4-2 CASSQDEPTGQLYEQYF
. TRBJ1-1 TRBV25-1 CASSELGLNTEAFF
. TRBJ2-3 TRBV3-1 CASSPTRQPTDTQYF
. TRBJ1-5 TRBV12-3/TRBV12-4 CASSLRAGGQPQHF
. TRBJ2-1 TRBV7-8 CASSLTPRSSYNEQFF
. TRBJ2-4 TRBV18 CASSPGSDVGNIQYF
TRBD2 TRBJ2-3 TRBV15 CATSAAGGLAGDMYF
TRBD1 TRBJ2-1 TRBV27 CASSFTGTGTNEQFF
. TRBJ1-1 TRBV9 CASSSSRDTEAFF
. TRBJ2-6 TRBV20-1 CSARGPANVLTF
. TRBJ2-1 TRBV7-2 CASSPSLSRGLEQFF
. TRBJ2-2 TRBV2 CATGGRTNTGELFF
. TRBJ2-1 TRBV6-1 CASSVLGSRSDSYNEQFF
TRBD2 TRBJ2-7 TRBV18 CASSPGGLAGVYEQYF
. TRBJ1-2 TRBV7-2 CASSSGVNYGYTF
TRBD1 TRBJ1-5 TRBV6-1 CASSGRDRGPSAQHF
. TRBJ2-1 TRBV20-1 CSAGERFSYNEQFF
. TRBJ1-2 TRBV7-9 CASSLDAGGSYTF
TRBD2 TRBJ2-5 TRBV28 CASSLFLGGSGVFVETQYF
. TRBJ1-4 TRBV30 CAWSPSDLGEKLFF
. TRBJ1-5 TRBV11-2 CASSLGGVGNQPQHF
. TRBJ2-1 TRBV27 CASSIGGKRDFQFF
TRBD2 TRBJ2-7 TRBV5-1 CASSRGGVPAYEQYF
. TRBJ2-2 TRBV18 CASSPRGQYTGELFF
. TRBJ1-4 TRBV2 CASNDRRDEKLFF
. TRBJ1-2 TRBV19 CASKKAADYGYTF
TRBD2 TRBJ2-1 TRBV11-2 CASSFRLAGPWTSNEQFF
TRBD1 TRBJ2-2 TRBV10-1 CASSGGQGRNTGELFF
TRBD2 TRBJ2-7 TRBV20-1 CSVPSGRDFYEQYF
. TRBJ1-1 TRBV7-9 CASSETGKNTEAFF
TRBD1 TRBJ1-2 TRBV6-1 CAITGGRLYGYTF
. TRBJ2-1 TRBV12-3/TRBV12-4 CASSSGLHGYEQFF
TRBD1 TRBJ2-7 TRBV28 CASSTFGGTGPRKQYF
. TRBJ2-5 TRBV2 CASSGGAVETQYF
. TRBJ1-2 TRBV3-1 CASSQDSGSFHGYTF
. TRBJ2-3 TRBV28 CASRLQGWEGYTDTQYF
TRBD1 TRBJ2-1 TRBV11-2 CASSSGQGSGLGEQFF
. TRBJ2-2 TRBV5-1 CASSWDSTAGELFF
TRBD2 TRBJ2-1 TRBV20-1 CSATLGASGRHEQFF
. TRBJ2-7 TRBV28 CASSLYRSYEQYF
. TRBJ1-1 TRBV2 CASSVNTEASF
. TRBJ2-2 TRBV28 CASLGQTFTGELFF